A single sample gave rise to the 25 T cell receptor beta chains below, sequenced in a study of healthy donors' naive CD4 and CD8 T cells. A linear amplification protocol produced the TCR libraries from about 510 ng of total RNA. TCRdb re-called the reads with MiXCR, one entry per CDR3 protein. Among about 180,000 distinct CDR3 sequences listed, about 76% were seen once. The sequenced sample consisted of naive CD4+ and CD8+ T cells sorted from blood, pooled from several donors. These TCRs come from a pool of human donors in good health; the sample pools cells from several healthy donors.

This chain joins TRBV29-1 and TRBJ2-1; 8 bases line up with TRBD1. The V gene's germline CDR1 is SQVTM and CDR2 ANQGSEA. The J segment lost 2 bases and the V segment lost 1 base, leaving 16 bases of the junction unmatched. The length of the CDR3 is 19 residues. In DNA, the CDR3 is TGCAGCGTTGAAGCCTCCGTATCCGGGACAGGACTAACCTACAATGAGCAGTTCTTC. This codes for CSVEASVSGTGLTYNEQFF.

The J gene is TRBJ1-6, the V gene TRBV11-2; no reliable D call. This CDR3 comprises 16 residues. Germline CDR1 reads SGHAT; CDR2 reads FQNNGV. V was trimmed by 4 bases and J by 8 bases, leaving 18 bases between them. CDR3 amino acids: CASSYTAGEGYSPLHF. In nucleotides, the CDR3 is TGTGCCAGCAGCTACACAGCGGGCGAAGGTTATTCACCCCTCCACTTT.

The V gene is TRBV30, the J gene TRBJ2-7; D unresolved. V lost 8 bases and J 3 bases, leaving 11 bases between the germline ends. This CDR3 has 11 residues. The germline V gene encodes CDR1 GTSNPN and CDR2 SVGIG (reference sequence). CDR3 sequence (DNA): TGTGCCAGCTTTGGGCACTACGAGCAGTACTTC. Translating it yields CASFGHYEQYF.

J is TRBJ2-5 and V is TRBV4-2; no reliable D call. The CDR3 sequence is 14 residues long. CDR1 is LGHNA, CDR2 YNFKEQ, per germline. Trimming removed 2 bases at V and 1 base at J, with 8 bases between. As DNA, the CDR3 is TGTGCCAGCAGCCAACAGGCTATCCAAGAGACCCAGTACTTC. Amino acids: CASSQQAIQETQYF.

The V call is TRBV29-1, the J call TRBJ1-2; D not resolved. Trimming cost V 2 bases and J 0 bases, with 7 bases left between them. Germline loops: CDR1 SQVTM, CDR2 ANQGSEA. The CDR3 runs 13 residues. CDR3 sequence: CSVELLANYGYTF. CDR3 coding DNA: TGCAGCGTTGAACTGTTAGCTAACTATGGCTACACCTTC.

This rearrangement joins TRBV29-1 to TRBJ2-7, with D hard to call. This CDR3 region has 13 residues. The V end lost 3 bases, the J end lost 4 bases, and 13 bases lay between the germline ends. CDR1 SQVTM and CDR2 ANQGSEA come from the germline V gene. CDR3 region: CSVEGGDKYEQYF. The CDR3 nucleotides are TGCAGCGTTGAGGGTGGTGACAAGTACGAGCAGTACTTC.

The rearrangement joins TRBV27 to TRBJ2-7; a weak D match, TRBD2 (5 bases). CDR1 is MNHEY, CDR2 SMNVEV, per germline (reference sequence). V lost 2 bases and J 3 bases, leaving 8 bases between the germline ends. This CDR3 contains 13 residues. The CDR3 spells CASSLGSGYEQYV. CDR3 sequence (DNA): TGTGCCAGCAGTTTAGGGAGTGGCTACGAGCAGTACGTC.

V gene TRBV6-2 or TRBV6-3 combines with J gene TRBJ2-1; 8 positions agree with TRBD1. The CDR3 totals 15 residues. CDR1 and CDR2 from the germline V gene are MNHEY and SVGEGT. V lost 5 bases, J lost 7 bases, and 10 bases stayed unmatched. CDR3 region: CASSPGTGKLNEQFF. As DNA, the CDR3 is TGTGCCAGCAGTCCCGGGACAGGAAAACTAAATGAGCAGTTCTTC.

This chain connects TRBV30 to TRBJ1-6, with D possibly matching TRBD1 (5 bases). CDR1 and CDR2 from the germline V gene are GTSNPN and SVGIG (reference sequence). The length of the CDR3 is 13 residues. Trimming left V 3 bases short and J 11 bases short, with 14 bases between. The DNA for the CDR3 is TGTGCCTGGAGCCCCGGGGGTCGGGCACCCCTCCACTTT. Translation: CAWSPGGRAPLHF.

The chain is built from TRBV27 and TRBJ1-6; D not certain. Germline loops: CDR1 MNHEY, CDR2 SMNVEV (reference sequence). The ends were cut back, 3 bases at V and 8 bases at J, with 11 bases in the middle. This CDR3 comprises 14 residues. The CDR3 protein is CASSFGLRDSPLHF. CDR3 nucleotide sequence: TGTGCCAGCAGTTTCGGCCTACGGGATTCACCCCTCCACTTT.

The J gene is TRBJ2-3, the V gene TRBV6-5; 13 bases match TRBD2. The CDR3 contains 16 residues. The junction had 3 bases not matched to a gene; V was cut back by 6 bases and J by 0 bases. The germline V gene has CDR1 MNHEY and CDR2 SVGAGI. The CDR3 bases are TGTGCCAGCAGCCGGACTAGCGGGGGAAGCACAGATACGCAGTATTTT. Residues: CASSRTSGGSTDTQYF.

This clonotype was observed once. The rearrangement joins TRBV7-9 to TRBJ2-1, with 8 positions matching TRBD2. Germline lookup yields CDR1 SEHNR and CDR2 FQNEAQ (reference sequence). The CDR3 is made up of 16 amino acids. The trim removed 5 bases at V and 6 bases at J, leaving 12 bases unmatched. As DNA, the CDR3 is TGTGCCAGCAGCCCCAGTGGGGGACTAGTTTTCAATGAGCAGTTCTTC. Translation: CASSPSGGLVFNEQFF.

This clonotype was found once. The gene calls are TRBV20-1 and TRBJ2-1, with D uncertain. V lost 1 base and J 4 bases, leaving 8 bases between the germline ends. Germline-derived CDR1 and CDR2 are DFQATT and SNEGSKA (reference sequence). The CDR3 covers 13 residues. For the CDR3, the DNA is TGCAGTGCTAGAGGCGGTTCATACAATGAGCAGTTCTTC. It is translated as CSARGGSYNEQFF.

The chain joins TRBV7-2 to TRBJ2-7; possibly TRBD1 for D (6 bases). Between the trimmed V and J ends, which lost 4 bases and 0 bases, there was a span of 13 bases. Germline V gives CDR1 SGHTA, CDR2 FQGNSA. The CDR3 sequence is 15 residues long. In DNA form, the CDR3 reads TGTGCCAGCAGCTCCAAGGGGGTCAACTCCTACGAGCAGTACTTC. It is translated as CASSSKGVNSYEQYF.

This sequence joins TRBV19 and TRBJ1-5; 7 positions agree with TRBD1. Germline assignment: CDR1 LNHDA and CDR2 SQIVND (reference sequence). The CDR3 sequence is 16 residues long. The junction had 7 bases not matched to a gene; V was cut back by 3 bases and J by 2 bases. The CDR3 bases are TGTGCCAGTAGTATGGCAGGGGGAAGCGGCAATCAGCCCCAGCATTTT. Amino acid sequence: CASSMAGGSGNQPQHF.

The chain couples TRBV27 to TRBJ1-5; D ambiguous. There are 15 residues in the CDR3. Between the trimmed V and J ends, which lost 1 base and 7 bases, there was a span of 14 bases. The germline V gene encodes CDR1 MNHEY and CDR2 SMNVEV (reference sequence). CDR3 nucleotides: TGTGCCAGCAGTTTATTCTCCGGCGCTGTGCAGCCCCAGCATTTT. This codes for CASSLFSGAVQPQHF.

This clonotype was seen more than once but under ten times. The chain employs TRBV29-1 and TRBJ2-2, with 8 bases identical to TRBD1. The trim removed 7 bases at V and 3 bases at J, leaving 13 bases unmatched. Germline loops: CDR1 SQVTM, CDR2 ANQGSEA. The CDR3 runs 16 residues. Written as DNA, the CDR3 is TGCAGCGCTCCCCAGGGGGCTGCTAGGGACACCGGGGAGCTGTTTTTT. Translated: CSAPQGAARDTGELFF.

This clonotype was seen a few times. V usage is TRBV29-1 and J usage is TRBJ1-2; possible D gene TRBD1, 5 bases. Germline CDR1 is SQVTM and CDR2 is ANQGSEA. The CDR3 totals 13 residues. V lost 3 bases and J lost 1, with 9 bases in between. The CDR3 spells CSVEAGFNYGYTF. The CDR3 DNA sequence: TGCAGCGTTGAGGCAGGGTTTAACTATGGCTACACCTTC.

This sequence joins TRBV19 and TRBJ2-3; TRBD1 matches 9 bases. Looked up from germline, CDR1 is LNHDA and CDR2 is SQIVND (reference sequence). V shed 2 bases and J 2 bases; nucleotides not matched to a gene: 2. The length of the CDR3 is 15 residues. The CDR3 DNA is TGTGCCAGTAGTATATGGACAGGGGACACAGATACGCAGTATTTT. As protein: CASSIWTGDTDTQYF.

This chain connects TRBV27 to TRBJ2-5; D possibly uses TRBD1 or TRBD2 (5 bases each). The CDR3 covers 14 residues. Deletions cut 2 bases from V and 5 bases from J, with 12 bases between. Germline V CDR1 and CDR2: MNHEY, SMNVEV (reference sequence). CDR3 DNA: TGTGCCAGCAGTTTAAGGGGACCGTCTGAGACCCAGTACTTC. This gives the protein CASSLRGPSETQYF.

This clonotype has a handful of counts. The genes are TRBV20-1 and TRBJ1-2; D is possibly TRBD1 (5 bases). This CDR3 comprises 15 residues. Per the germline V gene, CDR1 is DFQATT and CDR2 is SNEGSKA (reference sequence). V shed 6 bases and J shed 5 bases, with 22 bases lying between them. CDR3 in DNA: TGCAGTGCGACCTCAGGGACGTCACGCCCTTATGGCTACACCTTC. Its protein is CSATSGTSRPYGYTF.

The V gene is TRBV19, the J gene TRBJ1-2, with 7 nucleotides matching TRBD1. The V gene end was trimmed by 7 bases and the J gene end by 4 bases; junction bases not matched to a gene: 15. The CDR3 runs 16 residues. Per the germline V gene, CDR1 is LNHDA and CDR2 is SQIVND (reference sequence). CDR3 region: CASIEQGGARGYGYTF. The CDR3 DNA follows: TGTGCCAGTATTGAGCAGGGGGGTGCCCGCGGCTATGGCTACACCTTC.

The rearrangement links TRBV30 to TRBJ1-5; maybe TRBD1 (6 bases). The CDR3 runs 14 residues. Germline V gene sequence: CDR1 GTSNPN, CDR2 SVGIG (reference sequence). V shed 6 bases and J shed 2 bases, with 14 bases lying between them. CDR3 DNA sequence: TGTGCCTGTCGGCAGGGGTGGGGCAATCAGCCCCAGCATTTT. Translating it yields CACRQGWGNQPQHF.

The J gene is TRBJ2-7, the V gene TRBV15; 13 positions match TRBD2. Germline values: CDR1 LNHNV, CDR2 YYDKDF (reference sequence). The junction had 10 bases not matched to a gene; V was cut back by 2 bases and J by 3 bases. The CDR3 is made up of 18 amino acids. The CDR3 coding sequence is TGTGCCACCAGCAGATCCGGACTAGCGGGAGATGATCTCTACGAGCAGTACTTC. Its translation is CATSRSGLAGDDLYEQYF.

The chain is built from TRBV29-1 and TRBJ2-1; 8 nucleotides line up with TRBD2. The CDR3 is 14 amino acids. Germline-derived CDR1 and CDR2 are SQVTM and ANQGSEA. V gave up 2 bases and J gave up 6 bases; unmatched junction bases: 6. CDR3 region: CSVESGGLGNEQFF. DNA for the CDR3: TGCAGCGTTGAATCGGGAGGGCTAGGCAATGAGCAGTTCTTC.